A selection of T cell receptor beta chains follows, all from one sample in a study of T cell responses to AZD1222 COVID-19 vaccine. Some clones are missing from TCRdb's copy, which holds only in-frame ones; the method was immunoSEQ multiplex PCR. The table includes around 130,000 clones, under 95% detected once. The starting material was peripheral blood, obtained on day 0 of AZD1222 vaccination. These receptors came from an adult in good health. Both conserved end residues are part of each CDR3. The D gene is left open where the match is weak.

J: TRBJ2-7
D: TRBD2
V: TRBV7-2
DNA: TGTGCCAGCAGCTTGAGGGGAGGGCCCCGCGAGCAGTACTTC
CDR3: CASSLRGGPREQYF

J: TRBJ2-6
D: -
V: TRBV7-9
DNA: TGTGCCAGCAGCGCCCCGGGACTGGGATCATCTGGGGCCAACGTCCTGACTTTC
CDR3: CASSAPGLGSSGANVLTF

J: TRBJ1-1
D: -
V: TRBV2
DNA: TGTGCCAGCATCCCCGTGAGGATACTGAACACTGAAGCTTTCTTT
CDR3: CASIPVRILNTEAFF

J: TRBJ1-6
D: -
V: TRBV2
DNA: TGTGCCAGCAGTGCCCTAACAAGCTACATTGTTCGCCTCCACTTT
CDR3: CASSALTSYIVRLHF

J: TRBJ2-5
D: -
V: TRBV12-3/TRBV12-4
DNA: TGTGCCAGCAGCTGGACAGCCCAAGAGACCCAGTACTTC
CDR3: CASSWTAQETQYF

J: TRBJ2-3
D: TRBD2
V: TRBV2
DNA: TGTGCCAGCAGTGGACTAGCGGGAACGGGGAGCACAGATACGCAGTATTTT
CDR3: CASSGLAGTGSTDTQYF

J: TRBJ2-7
D: TRBD1
V: TRBV5-6
DNA: TGTGCCAGCAGCTTGGTTTTCGGGACAGAGTACTTC
CDR3: CASSLVFGTEYF

J: TRBJ1-2
D: -
V: TRBV2
DNA: TGTGCCAGCAGGCGGGGGGCAGGGCCTTCTAACTATGGCTACACCTTC
CDR3: CASRRGAGPSNYGYTF

J: TRBJ2-3
D: -
V: TRBV21-1
DNA: TGTGCCAGCAGCGGACGACAGGGGAGCGTGGCCGATACGCAGTATTTT
CDR3: CASSGRQGSVADTQYF

J: TRBJ2-7
D: -
V: TRBV28
DNA: TGTGCCAGCAGTTCCTGGACTGCGGGGGCGAAAGAGCAGTACTTC
CDR3: CASSSWTAGAKEQYF

J: TRBJ1-6
D: TRBD1
V: TRBV11-3
DNA: TGTGCCAGCAGCCGGACAGGGATGAATAATTCACCCCTCCACTTT
CDR3: CASSRTGMNNSPLHF

J: TRBJ2-7
D: -
V: TRBV27
DNA: TGTGCCAGCAGTCTCACGGGACTCTCTTACGAGCAGTACTTC
CDR3: CASSLTGLSYEQYF

J: TRBJ1-1
D: -
V: TRBV24-1
DNA: TGTGCCACCCATTCGGGGGGGGAGAACACTGAAGCTTTCTTT
CDR3: CATHSGGENTEAFF